This T cell receptor beta chain was sequenced during a study of blood T cell repertoires in COVID-19. Study information: The United States, Italy and Spain provided the acute and convalescent COVID-19 samples. From T cells, B-cell-depleted T cells, or PBMCs came the material, which was cDNA or gDNA.

In the authors' methods: Amplification with reference gene primers provided the estimates of nucleated cell counts. The protocol was immunoSEQ multiplex PCR, while the TCRdb copy is restricted to in-frame clones and leaves out a portion. The DNA was the basis for D and trimming; V, J and clone size are from that table. Altogether some 150,000 clones are present, roughly 80% being singletons, with the ten largest covering approximately 2.7%. The receptor comes from a woman aged 40 to 49 with active or convalescent COVID-19. Sequencing was performed on peripheral blood.

Written as DNA, the CDR3 is TGTGCCACCACTAGTTCAGGTGGGGGCAATCAGCCCCAGCATTTT. Translated, it gives CATTSSGGGNQPQHF. The chain recombines TRBV19 with TRBJ1-5; D remains unclear. This CDR3 contains 15 residues. Germline loops: CDR1 LNHDA, CDR2 SQIVND (reference sequence). V lost 10 bases to trimming and J lost 2 bases, with 18 bases between them.